Listed below are T cell receptor beta chains from one sample, sequenced in a study of CD8 T cells in Susac syndrome. TCRdb re-called the immunoSEQ multiplex PCR reads with MiXCR, one entry per CDR3 protein. The sample records under 55,000 distinct CDR3 sequences, roughly 93% being singletons. The sample was CD8+ T cells from PBMCs. The origin of the receptors is a human donor with multiple sclerosis. CDR3s include the opening cysteine and the closing phenylalanine or tryptophan. Each record gives: V gene, J gene, clone size, D gene, CDR3 DNA, CDR3 protein. A D gene is named only where the DNA matches it firmly. A row's size may be missing; if present it is once, few, many or a size class.

TRBV4-1	TRBJ1-1	.	.	TGCGCCAGCAGCCAATCCCAGAACACTGAAGCTTTCTTT	CASSQSQNTEAFF
TRBV28	TRBJ2-7	.	.	TGTGCCAGCAGTCAGCCCGGGACGAGGGAGCAGTACTTC	CASSQPGTREQYF
TRBV5-6	TRBJ2-5	.	TRBD2	TGTGCCAGCAGCTTGTCTAGCGGGGGGTCGGAGACCCAGTACTTC	CASSLSSGGSETQYF
TRBV25-1	TRBJ2-4	.	.	TGTGCCAGCAGTGAAGCCAGGGGACTGGACATTCAGTACTTC	CASSEARGLDIQYF
TRBV28	TRBJ1-4	.	TRBD1	TGTGCCAGCAGTTCCCGGACAGGGAACGATGAAAAACTGTTTTTT	CASSSRTGNDEKLFF
TRBV18	TRBJ2-2	.	.	TGTGCCAGCTCACCAGAGAACACCGGGGAGCTGTTTTTT	CASSPENTGELFF
TRBV13	TRBJ2-1	.	.	TGTGCCAGCAGCTTAACGCGGAATGAGCAGTTCTTC	CASSLTRNEQFF
TRBV12-3/TRBV12-4	TRBJ2-5	.	.	TGTGCCAGCAGTCCCCATCCGAAAGAGACCCAGTACTTC	CASSPHPKETQYF
TRBV6-1	TRBJ2-1	.	.	TGTGCCAGCAGTGAAAGGGAAGAGGGCTACAATGAGCAGTTCTTC	CASSEREEGYNEQFF
TRBV4-1	TRBJ2-1	.	TRBD2	TGCGCCAGCAGCCAAGAAAGACTAGCGGCCTACAATGAGCAGTTCTTC	CASSQERLAAYNEQFF
TRBV5-4	TRBJ1-1	.	.	TGTGCCAGCAGCTTGGCTTCCAGGGTGACTGAAGCTTTCTTT	CASSLASRVTEAFF
TRBV6-1	TRBJ1-5	once	.	TGTGCCAGCAGTGAATTCTATCAGCCCCAGCATTTT	CASSEFYQPQHF
TRBV28	TRBJ2-7	.	.	TGTGCCAGCAGTTTATATGGTTACGAGCAGTACTTC	CASSLYGYEQYF
TRBV7-6	TRBJ2-2	.	.	TGTGCCAGCAGCTTAGCCGGGACACCCGGGGAGCTGTTTTTT	CASSLAGTPGELFF
TRBV4-1	TRBJ2-5	few	.	TGCGCCAGCAGCCAAGATCAAACTAACCAAGAGACCCAGTACTTC	CASSQDQTNQETQYF
TRBV28	TRBJ2-5	.	.	TGTGCCAGCAGTTCCCGGACCTCCCCCCGGGGGCAAGAGACCCAGTACTTC	CASSSRTSPRGQETQYF
TRBV5-1	TRBJ2-1	once	.	TGCGCCAACCCACGACGGTCCTACAATGAGCAGTTCTTC	CANPRRSYNEQFF
TRBV28	TRBJ1-2	.	.	TGTGCCAGCAATCTATCCGGAAACTATGGCTACACCTTC	CASNLSGNYGYTF
TRBV20-1	TRBJ1-2	.	.	TGCAGTGCTAGAATGGGCTATGGCTACACCTTC	CSARMGYGYTF
TRBV12-3/TRBV12-4	TRBJ1-1	.	.	TGTGCCAGCAGTTCCCCCGGTGAAGCTTTCTTT	CASSSPGEAFF
TRBV28	TRBJ2-7	.	TRBD1	TGTGCCAGCAGTTGGACAGGGGAGCAGTACTTC	CASSWTGEQYF
TRBV13	TRBJ1-2	.	.	TGTGCCAGCAGCTTAGGACGGGTGGGCTATGGCTACACCTTC	CASSLGRVGYGYTF
TRBV3-1	TRBJ1-1	.	.	TGTGCCAGCAGCCTATGGACACAGAACACTGAAGCTTTCTTT	CASSLWTQNTEAFF
TRBV5-1	TRBJ2-7	.	TRBD1	TGCGCCAGCAGCTTGGGACAGGGATTCTCCTACGAGCAGTACTTC	CASSLGQGFSYEQYF